This T cell receptor beta chain was obtained from a study of cytomegalovirus exposure and HLA in healthy donors. Notes on the study in general: Among CMV-associated TCR beta chains, most appeared HLA-restricted in a later analysis.

The ends lost 4 bases at V and 5 bases at J; junction bases unmatched: 9. Per germline, CDR1 ENHRY and CDR2 SYGVKD. This CDR3 region has 16 residues. This clone was recorded only once. Its antigen is not identified. The primer mix had 60 Vbeta and 13 Jbeta primers. Profiling relied on immunoSEQ multiplex PCR, and the TCRdb table lists in-frame clones only, not all of them. In the table there are some 40,000 clones, about 80% of which are singletons. The specimen was PBMCs. The sequence was collected from a woman under 30 in good health and CMV-seropositive. The J gene is TRBJ2-3, the V gene TRBV10-3, with 10 bases lining up with TRBD2. CDR3 DNA: TGTGCCATCAGTGGTGACCTTAGCGGGAGGAAAGATACGCAGTATTTT. As protein: CAISGDLSGRKDTQYF.